The present T cell receptor (beta chain) was sequenced within a study of post-analysis software for immune sequencing data. Study in general: The cohort encompassed relapsing-remitting, secondary progressive and progressive-relapsing multiple sclerosis disease courses. Findings of the study overall: Analysis by F measure revealed that same-batch samples clustered strongly together. Controls significantly exceeded multiple sclerosis patients in normalized Chao1 diversity.

Libraries were made from TCR beta cDNA, and they carried unique molecular identifiers. Starting from approximately 1 to 10 million T cells, the study yielded roughly 0.5 million cDNA molecules. TCRdb reprocessed the PCR reads via MiXCR and lists one record per CDR3 protein. Among some 690,000 distinct CDR3 sequences listed, 55% to 60% were seen once. Concerning this clonotype itself: Its target is unknown.

The origin of this receptor is a girl aged 2 to 10 with multiple sclerosis. Sequencing input: blood.

The CDR3 protein is CAISESTGVTEAFF. The CDR3 DNA is TGTGCCATCAGTGAGTCTACAGGGGTCACTGAAGCTTTCTTT. The chain combines TRBV10-3 with TRBJ1-1; TRBD1 aligns across 7 bases. The V gene end was trimmed by 0 bases and the J gene end by 4 bases; junction bases not matched to a gene: 2. Germline V gene lookup returns CDR1 ENHRY and CDR2 SYGVKD. CDR3 length: 14 amino acids.